The rows below give T cell receptor beta chains drawn from one sample of a study of blood T cell repertoires in COVID-19. The assay was immunoSEQ multiplex PCR, and TCRdb's table has in-frame clones only and misses some. Of some 120,000 clones detected, about 77% appear once; the ten largest clones hold about 25%. Sequenced: peripheral blood. These receptors were obtained from a human donor in a cohort sampled during active COVID-19. Each CDR3 is given without its conserved first and last residue. Each record gives: J gene, V gene, CDR3 protein.

>TRBJ2-1|TRBV7-8
ASSPAGASGVREQF
>TRBJ2-2|TRBV6-1
ASSESPNKPGELF
>TRBJ2-7|TRBV28
ASSFRGRSPYEQY
>TRBJ1-2|TRBV4-3
ASSQDLGLNGYT
>TRBJ1-2|TRBV6-5
ASSSPGYGGGGYT
>TRBJ2-7|TRBV29-1
SAGGVGSYEQY
>TRBJ2-1|TRBV7-3
ASSLENSVHNEQF
>TRBJ2-7|TRBV2
ASSLDRGSYEQY
>TRBJ1-4|TRBV2
ASSEIGTAHEKLF
>TRBJ2-5|TRBV5-4
ASSLQGISQETQY
>TRBJ1-2|TRBV7-8
ASSPGEGNYGYT
>TRBJ1-5|TRBV18
ASSLSGREQPQH
>TRBJ2-1|TRBV6-2/TRBV6-3
ASSYRGLTAGITYNEQF
>TRBJ2-1|TRBV28
ASSLPGGLVYNEQF
>TRBJ2-5|TRBV4-3
ASSRGTSQVETQY
>TRBJ1-6|TRBV3-1/TRBV3-2
AGSQGTGGYSPLH
>TRBJ1-5|TRBV6-5
ASSPGSGGNQPQH
>TRBJ2-1|TRBV7-2
ASSLYGTSFSEQF
>TRBJ2-5|TRBV2
ASSPDRVFQETQY
>TRBJ1-4|TRBV18
ASSPLTGGASSNEKLF
>TRBJ1-2|TRBV13
ASSKSSGQINYGYT
>TRBJ1-2|TRBV30
AWSHSGYGYGYT
>TRBJ1-3|TRBV7-6
ASSLGTRTVANTIY
>TRBJ2-3|TRBV7-9
ASSSLAGGSQY
>TRBJ2-1|TRBV14
ASSRTSGGPYNEQF
>TRBJ1-2|TRBV5-1
ASSLAGYGYT
>TRBJ1-4|TRBV5-1
ASSLGGTGNEKLF
>TRBJ2-1|TRBV19
ASSIPGTSGSHEQF
>TRBJ2-2|TRBV4-2
ASSQDPTGHGELF
>TRBJ2-7|TRBV21-1
ASSNPSRQAHYEQY
>TRBJ2-1|TRBV3-1/TRBV3-2
ASSRRGGGSDEQF
>TRBJ2-1|TRBV7-2
ASGPSPYNEQF
>TRBJ2-6|TRBV27
ASSTLERPGANVLT
>TRBJ1-1|TRBV28
ASKTGYTEAF
>TRBJ2-7|TRBV5-6
ASLPQTGSSYEQY
>TRBJ1-3|TRBV6-5
ASRGLISGNTIY
>TRBJ2-3|TRBV5-5
ASSQLKSTDTQY
>TRBJ1-1|TRBV4-2
ASSQDRGGRTEAF
>TRBJ1-5|TRBV28
ASSSPVTRGRKESNQPQH
>TRBJ2-1|TRBV28
ASSGTDNNEQF
>TRBJ2-3|TRBV19
ASSSGVQDTQY
>TRBJ1-4|TRBV4-1
ASSQEGRHQEKLF
>TRBJ1-4|TRBV28
ASSTRVGNEKLF
>TRBJ1-1|TRBV7-2
ASSPYMNTEAF
>TRBJ2-7|TRBV5-1
ASSLLAGSSYEQY